The TCR beta chain described here comes from a study of OX40 agonist ivuxolimab in advanced cancers. Study information: Ivuxolimab was administered intravenously to patients at 0.01 to 10 mg/kg every 2 weeks.

A single count supports this clone. Its antigen is not identified. Sequenced by immunoSEQ multiplex PCR; TCRdb stores in-frame clones only, minus some. The repertoire holds 44,000 or so clones, with roughly 85% as singletons. Study results and limitations: Expanded clones were, on average, more numerous in CD8+ T cells than in CD4+.

This CDR3 spans 17 amino acids. Germline V lookup: CDR1 LGHNA, CDR2 YNFKEQ. V shed 3 bases and J 5 bases; nucleotides not matched to a gene: 11. The receptor comes from an adult with an advanced solid tumor such as melanoma, head and neck, liver or kidney cancer. This chain joins TRBV4-2 and TRBJ2-5; TRBD2 agrees at 11 bases. Specimen: CD4+ or CD8+ T cells sorted from blood, collected in a trial of the OX40 agonist ivuxolimab. CDR3 nucleotides: TGTGCCAGCAGCCAGAGCCTTAGCGGGGGGGCTGATGAGACCCAGTACTTC. This sequence encodes CASSQSLSGGADETQYF.